This T cell receptor (beta chain) was identified in a study of PD-1 blockade in classical Hodgkin lymphoma (dated by TCRdb to about 2020). With regard to the full study: Nivolumab dosing was 3 mg/kg intravenously every 2 weeks, continuing until either disease progression or unacceptable toxicity. To define a peripheral blood immune signature of response to PD-1 blockade in classical Hodgkin lymphoma, the study combined TCR beta sequencing with CyTOF.

This clone came up a few times. Its antigen remains unidentified. No qualities accompany the bases; no much larger clone lies one base away. The Qiagen DNeasy kit was used to extract genomic DNA from unsorted PBMCs and from the negatively selected CD4+ and CD8+ fractions. TCR beta CDR3 regions were amplified by immunoSEQ multiplex PCR using primers annealing to V and J segments. Amplification bias was minimized using a synthetic immune receptor repertoire, and residual bias was removed computationally after sequencing. From the authors' description of their analysis: Repertoire diversity was quantified as the Shannon entropy index using custom Python scripts. Unsorted, CD4+ and CD8+ repertoires were analyzed separately, except in combined analyses where CD4+ and CD8+ sequences were merged in silico. Clonal expansion was defined as at least a 2-fold frequency increase after treatment relative to C1D1, with a pseudocount of 0.5 for undetected baseline clones. Clones with 0 or 1 copy at C1D1 were defined as singleton clones, while clones with 2 or more copies were defined as non-singleton clones. Clones expanded in unsorted samples were labelled as CD4+, CD8+ or unknown by matching protein sequences in sorted samples from the same patient. Wilcoxon tests on paired samples were used to test diversity changes from C1D1 to C4D1. TCRdb limited this immuneACCESS table to in-frame rearrangements with V and J called. A share of clones is missing; checked studies link under half to unresolved V genes, and the rest is unexplained. V and J calls and clone size come straight from that table; D and trimming were deduced from the DNA. In this sample the table shows around 100,000 clones, about 89% of which occur a single time. Approximately 6.3% of the sample is held by the ten biggest clonotypes.

Overall results and qualifications from the work: Lower diversity was seen in patients whose nivolumab began less than 1 year after ASCT, and these patients were left out of later analyses so that immune reconstitution would not confound the results. The study covered only a single clinical trial cohort, and the causes of the repertoire differences, possibly disease activity or prior therapy, were still not defined. By C4D1, a significant rise was seen in CD4+ TCR diversity but not in CD8+ TCR diversity (p=0.0027 vs p=0.16), and the rise was most apparent among complete responders (p=0.02). Newly diagnosed patients were reported to have lower baseline TCR diversity than healthy donors, and relapsed/refractory patients were reported to have lower baseline TCR diversity still. Trial patients with a complete response had baseline diversity similar to that of newly diagnosed patients, while partial responders and progressors had significantly lower diversity.

The sample's time point label, in plain terms: cycle 2 day 1 (C2D1) of nivolumab. Every trial patient had relapsed following autologous stem cell transplantation, and prior brentuximab vedotin exposure was what differed among cohorts A, B and C. The trial cohort included 55 to 60 patients with relapsed/refractory classical Hodgkin lymphoma, and each patient had a best overall response of complete response, partial response or progressive disease. In the multi-cohort phase II CheckMate 205 trial, trial patients received single-agent nivolumab. An independent review committee assessed best overall response using the 2007 International Working Group response criteria. Trial PBMCs were collected just before the start of nivolumab (C1D1) and during therapy at cycle 2 day 1 and cycle 4 day 1. After peripheral blood was drawn into 8 mL Vacutainer Cell Preparation Tubes, PBMCs were isolated by centrifugation and then cryopreserved.

Based on the germline V gene, the CDR1 and CDR2 sequences are SNHLY and FYNNEI. The CDR3 covers 13 residues, taking in both the cysteine and the phenylalanine. CDR3 DNA is the only sequence kept; it has 39 bases, read in frame from the first base. The trim is 6 bases for V and 7 bases for J, with a gap of 10 bases between the germline ends. The rearranged chain carries TRBV2 and TRBJ1-6; the D gene cannot be resolved reliably. The specimen comprised peripheral blood mononuclear cells (PBMCs), sampled before the second cycle of nivolumab. The receptor's source is a human donor with classical Hodgkin lymphoma. The CDR3 in this case is CASSKNLNSPLHF. DNA sequence: TGTGCCAGCAGCAAGAATCTGAATTCACCCCTCCACTTT.